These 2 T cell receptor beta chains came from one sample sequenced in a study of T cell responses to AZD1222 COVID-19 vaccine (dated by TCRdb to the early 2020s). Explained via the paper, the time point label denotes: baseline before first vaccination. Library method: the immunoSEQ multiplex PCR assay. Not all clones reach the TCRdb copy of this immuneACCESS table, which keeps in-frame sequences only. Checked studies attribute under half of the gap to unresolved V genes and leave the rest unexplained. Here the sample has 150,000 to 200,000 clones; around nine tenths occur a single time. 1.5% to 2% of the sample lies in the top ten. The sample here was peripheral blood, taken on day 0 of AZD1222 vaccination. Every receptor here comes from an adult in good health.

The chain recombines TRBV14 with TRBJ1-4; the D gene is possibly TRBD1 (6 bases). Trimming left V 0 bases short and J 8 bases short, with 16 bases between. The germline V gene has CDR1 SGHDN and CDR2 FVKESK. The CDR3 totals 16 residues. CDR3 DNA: TGTGCCAGCAGCCAAGATGAGAGACAGGTTGAGGAAAAACTGTTTTTT. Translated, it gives CASSQDERQVEEKLFF.

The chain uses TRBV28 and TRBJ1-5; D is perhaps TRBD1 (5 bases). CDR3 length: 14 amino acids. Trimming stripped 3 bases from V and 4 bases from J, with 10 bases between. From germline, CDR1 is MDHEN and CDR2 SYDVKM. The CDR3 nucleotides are TGTGCCAGCAGTTTCGGCAGGGAGAATCAGCCCCAGCATTTT. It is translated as CASSFGRENQPQHF.